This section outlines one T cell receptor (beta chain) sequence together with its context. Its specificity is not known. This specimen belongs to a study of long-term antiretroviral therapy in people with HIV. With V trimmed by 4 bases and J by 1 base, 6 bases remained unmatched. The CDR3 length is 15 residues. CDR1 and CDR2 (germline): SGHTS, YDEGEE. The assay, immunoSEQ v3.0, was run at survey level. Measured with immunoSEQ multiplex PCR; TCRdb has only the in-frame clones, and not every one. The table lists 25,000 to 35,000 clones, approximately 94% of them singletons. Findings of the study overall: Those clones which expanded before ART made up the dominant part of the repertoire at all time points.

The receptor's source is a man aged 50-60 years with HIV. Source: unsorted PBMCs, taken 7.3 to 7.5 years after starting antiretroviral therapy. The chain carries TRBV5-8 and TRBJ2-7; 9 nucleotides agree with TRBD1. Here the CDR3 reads CASSGRDRASYEQYF. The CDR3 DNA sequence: TGTGCCAGCAGCGGCCGGGACAGGGCTTCCTACGAGCAGTACTTC.